These T cell receptor beta chains were read from a single sample in a study of human T cells and chemical hapten exposure. TCRdb fed the RACE reads into MiXCR, producing one record per CDR3 protein. The profile shows 33,000 or so distinct CDR3 sequences, about 12% of them singletons. The input for sequencing was whole blood, taken in connection with sensitization to the hapten diphenylcyclopropenone (DPC). Receptors were obtained from a woman between 35 and 50 years old with alopecia areata. Some clones in this sample may be carry-over from other donors' samples. Each CDR3 is given without its conserved first and last residue. The D gene is left open where the match is weak. Some rows mark clone size as missing; the rest say once, few, many or name a class of expanded clone.

CDR3aa | d_gene | abundance | v_gene
SATATGSDTQY | NA | NA | TRBV20-1
ATQPHRGPSYNEQF | TRBD1 | NA | TRBV10-1
ASSNTGYEQY | NA | NA | TRBV7-2
ASSPGQANQPQH | TRBD1 | few | TRBV28
ASSQEAGNYEQY | NA | few | TRBV4-2
ASGLGYRQPQH | NA | NA | TRBV12-5
ASSRDYEQY | NA | NA | TRBV28
ASSPDRGPYEQY | TRBD1 | many | TRBV2
ASSLYGLAGNNEQF | TRBD2 | many | TRBV7-9
ASSLDAGINNEQF | NA | NA | TRBV7-2
ASSTDRDNEQF | TRBD1 | few | TRBV28
VSSIQGTEAF | NA | NA | TRBV7-9
ASSQLDRDEQY | TRBD1 | few | TRBV5-5
ASSIDGGETQY | NA | NA | TRBV19
ASSLRPRTGTQSNEQF | NA | NA | TRBV28
ASSVASGTGELF | TRBD2 | many | TRBV9
SAIAGGQNNEQF | TRBD2 | many | TRBV20-1
ALAAGSANTGELF | NA | few | TRBV30
ASSRGDQNYGYT | NA | few | TRBV28
ASTYHDRAEKLF | TRBD1 | many | TRBV12-3/TRBV12-4
ASRAGAFTYEQY | NA | many | TRBV7-2
SAGGSSGSNEQF | TRBD2 | many | TRBV20-1
ASSLDPGGLYSEQF | NA | NA | TRBV11-2
ASSSRQAEVGDTQY | NA | many | TRBV4-1
ASSGGLAGVTSYEQY | TRBD2 | medium-sized | TRBV13
AIRPSGGNEQF | TRBD2 | few | TRBV12-3/TRBV12-4
ASSVPGARTQY | NA | NA | TRBV11-2
SASAVGEAF | NA | few | TRBV20-1
SIILAGLTDTQY | TRBD2 | many | TRBV29-1
ASSYTREAAHEQY | TRBD2 | many | TRBV7-2
ASSQGSGSSYEQY | NA | NA | TRBV4-3
ASMGGATDTQY | NA | many | TRBV7-9
ASSLRRDSEQY | NA | few | TRBV28
ASSLSYRGPYGYT | TRBD1 | few | TRBV28
ASSLGGTSYNEQF | NA | many | TRBV12-3/TRBV12-4
ASRQGAEAF | NA | few | TRBV28
ASSFKGETEAF | NA | many | TRBV27
ASSTSTGPLVEQY | NA | NA | TRBV4-3
ASSPVAGNNEQF | NA | once | TRBV7-1
ASSLGLAGGRETQY | TRBD2 | many | TRBV7-2
ASRLTQPQH | NA | NA | TRBV7-2
SASFQRGGSYEQY | TRBD2 | few | TRBV20-1
ASSLEALTDTQY | NA | NA | TRBV5-1
ASSPISSGKKY | TRBD2 | many | TRBV7-9